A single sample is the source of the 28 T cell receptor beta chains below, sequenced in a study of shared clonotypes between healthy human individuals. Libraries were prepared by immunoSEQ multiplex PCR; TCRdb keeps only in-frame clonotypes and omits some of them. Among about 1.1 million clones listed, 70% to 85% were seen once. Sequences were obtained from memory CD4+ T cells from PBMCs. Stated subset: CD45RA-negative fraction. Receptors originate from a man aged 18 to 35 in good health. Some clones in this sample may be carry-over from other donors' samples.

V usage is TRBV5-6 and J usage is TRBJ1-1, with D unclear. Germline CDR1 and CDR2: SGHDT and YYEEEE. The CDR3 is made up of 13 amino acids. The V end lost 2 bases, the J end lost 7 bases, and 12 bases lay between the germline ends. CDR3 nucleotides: TGTGCCAGCAGCTTCGCTCCCCGGGGTGAAGCTTTCTTT. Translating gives CASSFAPRGEAFF.

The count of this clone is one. CDR3 bases: TGTGCCAGCAGCTTAAGACTAGCGGATACCTACAATGAGCAGTTCTTC. Its protein product is CASSLRLADTYNEQFF. The chain is built from TRBV11-2 and TRBJ2-1, with 9 nucleotides matching TRBD2. Unmatched junction bases numbered 4, after V lost 2 bases and J lost 2 bases. The CDR3 is made up of 16 amino acids. Germline loops: CDR1 SGHAT, CDR2 FQNNGV.

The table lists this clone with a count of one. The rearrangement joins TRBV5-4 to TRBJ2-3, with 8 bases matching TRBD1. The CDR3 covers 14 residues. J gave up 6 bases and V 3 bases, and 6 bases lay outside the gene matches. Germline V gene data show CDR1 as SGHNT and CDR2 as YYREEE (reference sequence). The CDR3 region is CASSSYRGSDTQYF. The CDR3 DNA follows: TGTGCCAGCAGCTCATACAGGGGGTCGGATACGCAGTATTTT.

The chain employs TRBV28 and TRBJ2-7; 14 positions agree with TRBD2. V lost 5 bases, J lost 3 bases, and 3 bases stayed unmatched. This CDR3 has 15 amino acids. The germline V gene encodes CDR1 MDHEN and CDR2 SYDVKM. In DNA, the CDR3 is TGTGCCAGCAGTAAGGGACTAGCGGGAGTCTACGAGCAGTACTTC. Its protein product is CASSKGLAGVYEQYF.

CDR3 coding DNA: TGTGCCAGCACTGTAGGGGGGACGAAGACCCAGTACTTC. Amino acid sequence: CASTVGGTKTQYF. The chain uses TRBV28 and TRBJ2-5, with D perhaps matching TRBD1 or TRBD2 (6 bases each). Germline CDR1 reads MDHEN; CDR2 reads SYDVKM. The ends were cut back, 7 bases at V and 6 bases at J, with 15 bases in the middle. This CDR3 is 13 amino acids long. The full variable domain, in which reference TRBV28 and TRBJ2-5 provide the parts outside the CDR3, is DVKVTQSSRYLVKRTGEKVFLECVQDMDHENMFWYRQDPGLGLRLIYFSYDVKMKEKGDIPEGYSVSREKKERFSLILESASTNQTSMYLCASTVGGTKTQYFGPGTRLLVL.

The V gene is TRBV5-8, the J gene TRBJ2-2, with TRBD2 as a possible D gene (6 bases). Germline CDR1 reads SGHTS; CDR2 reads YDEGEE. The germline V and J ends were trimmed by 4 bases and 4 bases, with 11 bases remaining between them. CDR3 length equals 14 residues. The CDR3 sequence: CASSRLVFTGELFF. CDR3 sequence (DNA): TGTGCCAGCAGCCGACTAGTCTTCACCGGGGAGCTGTTTTTT.

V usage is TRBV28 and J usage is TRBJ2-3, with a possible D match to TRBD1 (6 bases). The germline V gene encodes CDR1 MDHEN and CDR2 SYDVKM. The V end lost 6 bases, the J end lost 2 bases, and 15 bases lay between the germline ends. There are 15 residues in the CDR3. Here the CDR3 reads CASSKQGYNTDTQYF. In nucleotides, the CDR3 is TGTGCCAGCAGCAAACAGGGATATAACACAGATACGCAGTATTTT.

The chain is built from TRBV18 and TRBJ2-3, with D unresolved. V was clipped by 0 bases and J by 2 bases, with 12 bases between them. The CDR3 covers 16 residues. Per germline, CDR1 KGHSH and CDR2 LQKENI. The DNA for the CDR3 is TGTGCCAGCTCACCACCGAGGTTAGGAGACACAGATACGCAGTATTTT. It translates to CASSPPRLGDTDTQYF. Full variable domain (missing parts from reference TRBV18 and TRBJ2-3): NAGVMQNPRHLVRRRGQEARLRCSPMKGHSHVYWYRQLPEEGLKFMVYLQKENIIDESGMPKERFSAEFPKEGPSILRIQQVVRGDSAAYFCASSPPRLGDTDTQYFGPGTRLTVL.

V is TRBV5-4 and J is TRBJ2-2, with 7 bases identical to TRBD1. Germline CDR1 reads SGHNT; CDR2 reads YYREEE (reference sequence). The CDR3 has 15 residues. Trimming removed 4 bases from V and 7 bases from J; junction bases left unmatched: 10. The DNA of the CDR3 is TGTGCCAGCAGCGGGAGACAGGGTCTGATCGGGGAGCTGTTTTTT. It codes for CASSGRQGLIGELFF.

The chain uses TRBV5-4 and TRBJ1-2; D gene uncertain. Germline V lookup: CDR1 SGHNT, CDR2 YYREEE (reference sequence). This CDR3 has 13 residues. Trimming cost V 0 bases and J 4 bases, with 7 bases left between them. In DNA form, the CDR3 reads TGTGCCAGCAGCTTGGATCAGATCTATGGCTACACCTTC. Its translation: CASSLDQIYGYTF.

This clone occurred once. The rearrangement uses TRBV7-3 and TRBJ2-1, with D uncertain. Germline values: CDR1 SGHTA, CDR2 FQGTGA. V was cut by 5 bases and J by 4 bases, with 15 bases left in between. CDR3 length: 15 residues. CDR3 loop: CASSQYNSRYNEQFF. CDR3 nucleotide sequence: TGTGCCAGCAGCCAATATAACTCTCGATACAATGAGCAGTTCTTC.

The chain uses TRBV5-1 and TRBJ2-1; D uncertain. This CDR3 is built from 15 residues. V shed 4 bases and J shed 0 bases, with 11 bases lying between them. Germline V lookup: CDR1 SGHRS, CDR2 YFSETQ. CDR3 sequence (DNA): TGCGCCAGCAGCACAGCCGAGAGCTCCTACAATGAGCAGTTCTTC. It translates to CASSTAESSYNEQFF. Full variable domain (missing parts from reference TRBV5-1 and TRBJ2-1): KAGVTQTPRYLIKTRGQQVTLSCSPISGHRSVSWYQQTPGQGLQFLFEYFSETQRNKGNFPGRFSGRQFSNSRSEMNVSTLELGDSALYLCASSTAESSYNEQFFGPGTRLTVL.

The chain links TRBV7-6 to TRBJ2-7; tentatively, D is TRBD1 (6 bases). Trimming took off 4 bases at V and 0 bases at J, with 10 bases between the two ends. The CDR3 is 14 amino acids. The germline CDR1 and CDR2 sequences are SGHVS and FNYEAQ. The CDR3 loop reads CASSSQDSSYEQYF. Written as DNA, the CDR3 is TGTGCCAGCAGCTCCCAGGACAGCTCCTACGAGCAGTACTTC.

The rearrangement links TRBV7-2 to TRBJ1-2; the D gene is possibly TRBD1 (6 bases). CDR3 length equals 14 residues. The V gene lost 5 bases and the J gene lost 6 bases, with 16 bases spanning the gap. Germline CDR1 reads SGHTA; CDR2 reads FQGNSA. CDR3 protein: CASSVDTGRNGYTF. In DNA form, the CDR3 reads TGTGCCAGCAGCGTAGATACAGGGAGGAATGGCTACACCTTC.

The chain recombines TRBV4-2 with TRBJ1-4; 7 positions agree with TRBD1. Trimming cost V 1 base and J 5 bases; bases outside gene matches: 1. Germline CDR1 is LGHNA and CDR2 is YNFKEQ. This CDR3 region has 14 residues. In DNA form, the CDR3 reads TGTGCCAGCAGCCAAGTACAGGGGAATGAAAAACTGTTTTTT. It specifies CASSQVQGNEKLFF.

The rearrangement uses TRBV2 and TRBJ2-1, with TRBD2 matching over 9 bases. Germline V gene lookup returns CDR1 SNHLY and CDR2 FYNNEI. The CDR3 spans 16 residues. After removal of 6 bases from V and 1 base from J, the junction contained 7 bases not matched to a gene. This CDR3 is CASSSSGKGSYNEQFF. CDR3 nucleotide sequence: TGTGCCAGCAGCTCTAGCGGGAAGGGATCCTACAATGAGCAGTTCTTC.

The CDR3 DNA reads as TGTGCCAGCAGTAGGGGACTAGCGGTAGAGCAGTACTTC. Protein sequence: CASSRGLAVEQYF. The V and J genes are TRBV2 and TRBJ2-7, with 11 bases identical to TRBD2. Germline V CDR1 and CDR2: SNHLY, FYNNEI. This CDR3 comprises 13 residues. V gave up 5 bases and J gave up 7 bases; unmatched junction bases: 4.

The DNA of the CDR3 is TGCGCCAGCAGCTTGCCCTCGACTAGCGGGGGCACAGATACGCAGTATTTT. Its protein product is CASSLPSTSGGTDTQYF. The chain has TRBV5-1 and TRBJ2-3; TRBD2 matches at 11 bases. The germline CDR1 and CDR2 sequences are SGHRS and YFSETQ. V gave up 1 base and J gave up 1 base; unmatched junction bases: 5. The CDR3 runs 17 residues.

CDR3 sequence reads: CASSLRGPETQYF. CDR3 bases: TGTGCCAGCAGTCTCAGGGGGCCAGAGACCCAGTACTTC. The J gene is TRBJ2-5, the V gene TRBV28; 8 bases match TRBD1. The CDR3 covers 13 residues. The germline V gene encodes CDR1 MDHEN and CDR2 SYDVKM. V was clipped by 5 bases and J by 4 bases; unmatched bases: 3.

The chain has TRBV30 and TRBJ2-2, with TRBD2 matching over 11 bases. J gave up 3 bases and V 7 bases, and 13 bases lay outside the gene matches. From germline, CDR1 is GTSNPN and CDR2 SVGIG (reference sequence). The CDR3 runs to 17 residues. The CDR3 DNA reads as TGTGCCTACCCAAATCTAGCGGGAGGATCGGACACCGGGGAGCTGTTTTTT. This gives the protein CAYPNLAGGSDTGELFF.

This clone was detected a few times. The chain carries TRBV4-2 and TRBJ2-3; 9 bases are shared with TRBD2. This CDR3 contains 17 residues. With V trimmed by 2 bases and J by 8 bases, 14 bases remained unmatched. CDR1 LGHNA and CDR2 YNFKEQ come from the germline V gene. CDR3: CASSQPRGGSGSVTQYF. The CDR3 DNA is TGTGCCAGCAGCCAACCGCGGGGTGGTAGCGGGAGTGTTACGCAGTATTTT.

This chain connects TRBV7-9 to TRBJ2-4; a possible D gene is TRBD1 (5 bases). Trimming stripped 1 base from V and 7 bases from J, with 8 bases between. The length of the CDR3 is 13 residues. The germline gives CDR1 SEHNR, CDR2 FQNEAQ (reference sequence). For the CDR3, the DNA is TGTGCCAGCAGCTTAGAACAGGTGAACATTCAGTACTTC. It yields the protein CASSLEQVNIQYF.

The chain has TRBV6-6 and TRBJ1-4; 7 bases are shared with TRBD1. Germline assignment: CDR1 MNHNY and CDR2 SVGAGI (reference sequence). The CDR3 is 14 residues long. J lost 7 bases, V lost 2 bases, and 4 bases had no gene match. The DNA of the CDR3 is TGTGCCAGCAGTTACAGGGGGCGGGGTGAAAAACTGTTTTTT. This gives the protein CASSYRGRGEKLFF.

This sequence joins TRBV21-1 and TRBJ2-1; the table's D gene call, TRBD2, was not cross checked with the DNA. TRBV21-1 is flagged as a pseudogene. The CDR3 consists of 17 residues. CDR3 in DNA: TGTGCCAGCAGCAAAGGCGACAGCGGGCGTCTCAATAATGAGCAGTTCTTC. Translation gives CASSKGDSGRLNNEQFF.

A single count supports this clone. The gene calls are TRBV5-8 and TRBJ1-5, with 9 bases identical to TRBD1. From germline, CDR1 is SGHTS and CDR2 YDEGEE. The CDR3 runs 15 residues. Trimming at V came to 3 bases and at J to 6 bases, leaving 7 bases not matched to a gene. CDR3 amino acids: CASSWGQGDGQPQHF. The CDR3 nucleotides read TGTGCCAGCAGCTGGGGACAGGGTGATGGTCAGCCCCAGCATTTT.

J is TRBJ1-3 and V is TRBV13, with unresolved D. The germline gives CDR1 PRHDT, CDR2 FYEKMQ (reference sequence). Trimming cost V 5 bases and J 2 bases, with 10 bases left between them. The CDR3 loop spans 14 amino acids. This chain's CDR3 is CASSPDLAGNTIYF. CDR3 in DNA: TGTGCCAGCAGCCCCGACCTGGCTGGAAACACCATATATTTT.

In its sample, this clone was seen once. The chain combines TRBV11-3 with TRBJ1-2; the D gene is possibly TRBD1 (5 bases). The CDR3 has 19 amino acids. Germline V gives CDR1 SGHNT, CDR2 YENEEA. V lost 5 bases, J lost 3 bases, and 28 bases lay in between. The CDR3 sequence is CASSLSPGRERGAYYGYTF. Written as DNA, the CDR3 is TGTGCCAGCAGCCTATCACCGGGACGGGAGCGAGGGGCTTACTATGGCTACACCTTC.

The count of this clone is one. The chain's CDR3 is CASSSFSRQGGTEAFF. CDR3 DNA sequence: TGTGCCAGCAGTTCGTTTTCCCGGCAGGGCGGCACTGAAGCTTTCTTT. This rearrangement joins TRBV28 to TRBJ1-1; maybe TRBD1 (5 bases). V was shortened by 4 bases and J by 4 bases, with 19 bases between the two germline ends. Germline CDR1 and CDR2: MDHEN and SYDVKM. The CDR3 length is 16 residues.